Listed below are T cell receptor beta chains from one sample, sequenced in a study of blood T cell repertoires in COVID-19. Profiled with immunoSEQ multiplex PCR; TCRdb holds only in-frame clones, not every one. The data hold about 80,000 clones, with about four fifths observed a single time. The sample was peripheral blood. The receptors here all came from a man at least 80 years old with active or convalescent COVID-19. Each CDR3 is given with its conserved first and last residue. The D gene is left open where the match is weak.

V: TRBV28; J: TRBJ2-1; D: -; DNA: TGTGCCAGCACTTCCCCTCGGGAGAGTGTTGATGAGCAGTTCTTC; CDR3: CASTSPRESVDEQFF
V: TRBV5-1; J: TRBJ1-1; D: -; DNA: TGCGCCAGCAGTCTTACACGGGGGACTGAAGCTTTCTTT; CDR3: CASSLTRGTEAFF
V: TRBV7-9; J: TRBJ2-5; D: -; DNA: TGTGCCAGCAGTACCACTACGGCTCAAGAGACCCAGTACTTC; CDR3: CASSTTTAQETQYF
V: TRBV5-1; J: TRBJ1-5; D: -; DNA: TGCGCCAGCAGCGCCGGACAGAACAATCAGCCCCAGCATTTT; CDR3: CASSAGQNNQPQHF
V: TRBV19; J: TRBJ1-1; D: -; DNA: TGTGCCAGTAGTATTGGTCTCGGAGCTTTCTTT; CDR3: CASSIGLGAFF
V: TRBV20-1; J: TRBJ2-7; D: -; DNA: TGCAGTGCCCCCTTCAGGTACGAGCAGTACTTC; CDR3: CSAPFRYEQYF
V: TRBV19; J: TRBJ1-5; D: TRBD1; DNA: TGTGCCAGTAGTATAGTCGACAGGGAACAGCCCCAGCATTTT; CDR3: CASSIVDREQPQHF
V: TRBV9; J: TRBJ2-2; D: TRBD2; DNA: TGTGCCAGCAGCACGGGACTAGCGGGGGGGCCGGGCACCGGGGAGCTGTTTTTT; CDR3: CASSTGLAGGPGTGELFF
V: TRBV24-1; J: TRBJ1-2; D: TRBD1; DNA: TGTGCCACCAGTGCCACCCGGGACAGGACATCGGGCCCTTATGGCTACACCTTC; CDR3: CATSATRDRTSGPYGYTF
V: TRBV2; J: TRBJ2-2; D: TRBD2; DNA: TGTGCCAGCACCGTAGGACTAGCGGGAGGGCCTAACACCGGGGAGCTGTTTTTT; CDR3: CASTVGLAGGPNTGELFF